The 4 T cell receptor beta chains presented below share a single source sample, sequenced in a study of regulatory T cells in long-lasting Graves disease. For TCR beta, libraries came from iRepertoire HTBI primers and Arm-PCR of CDR3 regions. TCRdb independently ran MiXCR on the multiplex PCR reads; one entry per CDR3 protein. The data show over 300,000 distinct CDR3 sequences, roughly a sixth seen once. Documented time point: newly diagnosed GD, antithyroid drugs for less than 3 months. Preparation of the TCR library used RNA extracted from PBMCs. The input for sequencing was peripheral blood mononuclear cells (PBMCs), taken at new diagnosis, from a patient treated with antithyroid drugs. Receptors were obtained from a female donor with Graves disease.

Note on this clonotype: One base away lies a much larger clone, so this may be a sequencing read error. The chain combines TRBV28 with TRBJ1-1, with 7 bases fitting TRBD1. Germline loops: CDR1 MDHEN, CDR2 SYDVKM. The CDR3 has 16 residues. V shed 4 bases, J shed 4 bases, and the junction held 12 bases outside the gene matches. The CDR3, as DNA: TGTGCCAGCAGTTCCACGCGGTCGGCAGGGGGCACTGAAGCTTTCTTT. This codes for CASSSTRSAGGTEAFF.

The chain uses TRBV9 and TRBJ2-5, with 9 bases that match TRBD1. The CDR3 has 16 residues. Germline V lookup: CDR1 SGDLS, CDR2 YYNGEE. The J segment lost 2 bases and the V segment lost 3 bases, leaving 8 bases of the junction unmatched. CDR3 residues: CASSAGVGQGQETQYF. CDR3 DNA sequence: TGTGCCAGCAGCGCTGGGGTGGGACAGGGACAAGAGACCCAGTACTTC.

This clonotype was recorded at least ten times. The chain carries TRBV2 and TRBJ1-5; the match to TRBD1 covers 7 bases. The germline gives CDR1 SNHLY, CDR2 FYNNEI. Losses at the gene ends were 1 base for V and 2 bases for J; bases not matched to a gene: 2. The CDR3 runs to 15 residues. CDR3 region: CASSEVGGGNQPQHF. The CDR3 DNA sequence: TGTGCCAGCAGTGAAGTAGGGGGCGGCAATCAGCCCCAGCATTTT.

This clonotype was seen more than once but under ten times. The chain is built from TRBV6-2 or TRBV6-3 and TRBJ2-5; D ambiguous. The germline V and J ends were trimmed by 7 bases and 6 bases, with 15 bases remaining between them. The CDR3 loop spans 13 amino acids. Germline-derived CDR1 and CDR2 are MNHEY and SVGEGT. CDR3 region: CASTHQRIKTQYF. The CDR3 DNA reads TGTGCCAGCACCCATCAACGTATCAAGACCCAGTACTTC.